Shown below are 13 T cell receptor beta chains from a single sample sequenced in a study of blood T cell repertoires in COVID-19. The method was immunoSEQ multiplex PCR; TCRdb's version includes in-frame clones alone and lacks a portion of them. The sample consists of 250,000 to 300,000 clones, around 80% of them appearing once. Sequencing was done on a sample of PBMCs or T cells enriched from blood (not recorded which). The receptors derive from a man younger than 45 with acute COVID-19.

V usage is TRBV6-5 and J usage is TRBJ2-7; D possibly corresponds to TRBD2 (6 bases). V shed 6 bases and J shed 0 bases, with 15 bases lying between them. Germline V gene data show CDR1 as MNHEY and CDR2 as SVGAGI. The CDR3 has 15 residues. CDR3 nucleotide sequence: TGTGCCAGCAGCACCAGCGCGGGACTCTCCTACGAGCAGTACGTC. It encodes CASSTSAGLSYEQYV.

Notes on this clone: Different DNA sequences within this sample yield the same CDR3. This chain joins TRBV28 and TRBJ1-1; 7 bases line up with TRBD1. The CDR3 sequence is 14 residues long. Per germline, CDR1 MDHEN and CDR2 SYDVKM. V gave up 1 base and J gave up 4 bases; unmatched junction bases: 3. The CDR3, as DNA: TGTGCCAGCAGTTTATCGGCAGGGGGCACTGAAGCTTTCTTT. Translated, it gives CASSLSAGGTEAFF. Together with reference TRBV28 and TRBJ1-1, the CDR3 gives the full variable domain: DVKVTQSSRYLVKRTGEKVFLECVQDMDHENMFWYRQDPGLGLRLIYFSYDVKMKEKGDIPEGYSVSREKKERFSLILESASTNQTSMYLCASSLSAGGTEAFFGQGTRLTVV.

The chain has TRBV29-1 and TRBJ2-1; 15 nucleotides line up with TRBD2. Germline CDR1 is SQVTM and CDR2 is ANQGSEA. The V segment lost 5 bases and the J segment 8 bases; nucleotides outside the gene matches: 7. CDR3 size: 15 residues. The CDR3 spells CSVRTSGRAEDEQFF. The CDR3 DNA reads TGCAGCGTTCGGACTAGCGGGAGGGCCGAAGATGAGCAGTTCTTC.

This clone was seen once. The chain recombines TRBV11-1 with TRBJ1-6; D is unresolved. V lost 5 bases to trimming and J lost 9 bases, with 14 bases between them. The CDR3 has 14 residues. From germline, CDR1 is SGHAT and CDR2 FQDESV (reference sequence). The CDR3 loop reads CASSQQPGTSPLHF. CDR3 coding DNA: TGTGCCAGCAGCCAGCAGCCGGGAACTTCACCCCTCCACTTT.

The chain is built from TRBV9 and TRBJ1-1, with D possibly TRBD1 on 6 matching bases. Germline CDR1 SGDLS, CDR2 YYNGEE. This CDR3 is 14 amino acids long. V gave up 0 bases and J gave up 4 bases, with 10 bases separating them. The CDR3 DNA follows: TGTGCCAGCAGCGTAGCTGGACAGACCACTGAAGCTTTCTTT. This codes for CASSVAGQTTEAFF. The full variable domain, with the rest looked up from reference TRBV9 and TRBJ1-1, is DSGVTQTPKHLITATGQRVTLRCSPRSGDLSVYWYQQSLDQGLQFLIQYYNGEERAKGNILERFSAQQFPDLHSELNLSSLELGDSALYFCASSVAGQTTEAFFGQGTRLTVV.

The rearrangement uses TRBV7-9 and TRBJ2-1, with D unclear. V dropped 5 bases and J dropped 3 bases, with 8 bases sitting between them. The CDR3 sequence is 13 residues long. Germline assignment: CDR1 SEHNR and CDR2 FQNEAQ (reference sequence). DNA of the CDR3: TGTGCCAGCAGCCCCGGAGTCTACAATGAGCAGTTCTTC. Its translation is CASSPGVYNEQFF.

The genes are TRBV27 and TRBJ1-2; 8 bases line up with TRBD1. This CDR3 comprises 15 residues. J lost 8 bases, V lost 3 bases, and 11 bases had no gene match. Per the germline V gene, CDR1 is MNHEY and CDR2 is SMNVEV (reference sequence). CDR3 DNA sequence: TGTGCCAGCAGTTTCCGAGACAGGGGAGGAGGAGGCTACACCTTC. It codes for CASSFRDRGGGGYTF.

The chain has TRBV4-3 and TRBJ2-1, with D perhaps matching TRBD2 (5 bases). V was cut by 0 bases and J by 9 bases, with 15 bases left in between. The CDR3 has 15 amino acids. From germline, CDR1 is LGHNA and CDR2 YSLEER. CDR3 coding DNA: TGCGCCAGCAGCCAAGACCTACTAAAGCGGAGTGAGCAGTTCTTC. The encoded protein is CASSQDLLKRSEQFF.

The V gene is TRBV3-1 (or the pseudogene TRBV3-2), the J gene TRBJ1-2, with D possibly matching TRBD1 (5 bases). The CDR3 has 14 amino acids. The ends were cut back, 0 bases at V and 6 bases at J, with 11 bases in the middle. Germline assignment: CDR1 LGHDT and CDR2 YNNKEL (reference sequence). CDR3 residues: CASSQDLGANGYTF. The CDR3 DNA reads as TGTGCCAGCAGCCAAGATCTAGGGGCGAATGGCTACACCTTC.

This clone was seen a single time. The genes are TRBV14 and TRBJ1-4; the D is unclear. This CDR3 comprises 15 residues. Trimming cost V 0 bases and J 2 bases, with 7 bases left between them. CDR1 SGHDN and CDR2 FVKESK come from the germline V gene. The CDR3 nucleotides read TGTGCCAGCAGCCAAGATCGAGGCACTAATGAAAAACTGTTTTTT. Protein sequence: CASSQDRGTNEKLFF.

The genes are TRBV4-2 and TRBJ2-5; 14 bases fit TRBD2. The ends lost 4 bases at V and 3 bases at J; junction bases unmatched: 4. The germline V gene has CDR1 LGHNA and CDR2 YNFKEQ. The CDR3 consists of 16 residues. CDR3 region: CASSPRLAGGEETQYF. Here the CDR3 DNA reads TGTGCCAGCAGCCCCCGACTAGCGGGGGGGGAAGAGACCCAGTACTTC.

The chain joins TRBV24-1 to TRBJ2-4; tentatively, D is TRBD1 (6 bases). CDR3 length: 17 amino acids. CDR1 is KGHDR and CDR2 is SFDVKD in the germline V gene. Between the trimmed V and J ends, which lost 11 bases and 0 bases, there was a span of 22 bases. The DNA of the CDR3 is TGTGCCAGGGTTTCTTATCTGGACAGACTAGCCAAAAACATTCAGTACTTC. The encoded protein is CARVSYLDRLAKNIQYF.

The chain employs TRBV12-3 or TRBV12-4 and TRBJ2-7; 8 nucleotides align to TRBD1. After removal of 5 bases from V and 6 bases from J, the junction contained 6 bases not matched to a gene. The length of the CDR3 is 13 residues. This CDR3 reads CASSKDRAIEQYV. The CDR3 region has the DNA TGTGCCAGCAGTAAGGACAGGGCCATCGAGCAGTACGTC.